These 5 T cell receptor beta chains were sequenced from one sample in a study of response to subunit inactivated influenza vaccine. TCRdb reanalysed the RT-PCR reads using MiXCR and keeps one entry per CDR3 protein. This sample has approximately 290,000 distinct CDR3 sequences; around 20% occur once, and the top ten carry under 13%. Material: PBMCs from blood, obtained less than 22 months after vaccination. The receptors stem from a man aged 45 to 75 who received an inactivated influenza vaccine.

A few counts support this clonotype. The rearrangement joins TRBV19 to TRBJ1-4; 7 bases align to TRBD1. Germline V gene data show CDR1 as LNHDA and CDR2 as SQIVND (reference sequence). V lost 7 bases to trimming and J lost 7 bases; unmatched junction nucleotides: 9. The CDR3 consists of 14 residues. The CDR3 here is CASTLGQGVEKLFF. DNA of the CDR3: TGTGCCAGTACCCTGGGGCAGGGGGTTGAAAAACTGTTTTTT. Complete variable domain (other parts from reference TRBV19 and TRBJ1-4): DGGITQSPKYLFRKEGQNVTLSCEQNLNHDAMYWYRQDPGQGLRLIYYSQIVNDFQKGDIAEGYSVSREKKESFPLTVTSAQKNPTAFYLCASTLGQGVEKLFFGSGTQLSVL.

Points on this clonotype: This clone may be a read error of a much larger clone one base away. This chain connects TRBV12-3 or TRBV12-4 to TRBJ1-5, with a possible D match to TRBD1 (5 bases). The CDR3 spans 15 residues. Between the trimmed V and J ends, which lost 5 bases and 7 bases, there was a span of 18 bases. This CDR3 is CASSPLAGTGQPQHF. In DNA form, the CDR3 reads TGTGCCAGCAGTCCCCTAGCTGGGACGGGACAGCCCCAGCATTTT.

This clonotype turned up a few times. This chain links TRBV29-1 with TRBJ2-1, with 11 bases fitting TRBD1. After removal of 6 bases from V and 7 bases from J, the junction contained 2 bases not matched to a gene. The CDR3 is 12 amino acids. Germline V CDR1 and CDR2: SQVTM, ANQGSEA. For the CDR3, the DNA is TGCAGCGTCGGACAGGGGGCGAATGAGCAGTTCTTC. Translation gives CSVGQGANEQFF.

The count of this clonotype is one. The gene calls are TRBV20-1 and TRBJ2-3; 10 bases are a match to TRBD2. This CDR3 comprises 17 residues. The germline V gene has CDR1 DFQATT and CDR2 SNEGSKA (reference sequence). V trimming: 7 bases; J trimming: 3 bases; junction bases outside the gene matches: 16. CDR3: CSGQAASGRDRTDTQYF. DNA of the CDR3: TGCAGTGGCCAGGCGGCGAGCGGGAGGGATAGGACAGATACGCAGTATTTT.

The genes are TRBV20-1 and TRBJ1-2, with D unclear. Germline V gene data show CDR1 as DFQATT and CDR2 as SNEGSKA (reference sequence). This CDR3 comprises 13 residues. Trimming cost V 3 bases and J 2 bases, with 10 bases left between them. CDR3 residues: CSARETENYGYTF. Here the CDR3 DNA reads TGCAGTGCTAGGGAGACCGAAAACTATGGCTACACCTTC.